The rows below give T cell receptor beta chains drawn from one sample of a study of blood T cell repertoires in COVID-19. Assay: immunoSEQ multiplex PCR; the TCRdb copy retains only in-frame clones and omits some. Altogether approximately 230,000 clones are present, 85% to 90% being singletons, with the ten largest covering approximately 1.6%. The sample consisted of PBMCs or T cells enriched from blood (not recorded which). These receptors all come from a man between 35 and 55 years old who had recovered from COVID-19. Each CDR3 is given with its conserved first and last residue. The order of the fields is J gene, D gene, CDR3 length, V gene, clone size, CDR3 DNA, CDR3 protein. D genes are given only for firm matches. Some rows mark clone size as missing; the rest say once, few, many or name a class of expanded clone.

TRBJ2-3	TRBD2	19	TRBV9	NA	TGTGCCAGCAGCGTAGGACTAGCGGGGGGGAGGTCTTTGTTGGATACGCAGTATTTT	CASSVGLAGGRSLLDTQYF
TRBJ1-5	NA	16	TRBV1	NA	TGCACCAGCAGCTCCCTGGACGGGACAGAAAATCAGCCCCAGCATTTT	CTSSSLDGTENQPQHF
TRBJ2-1	TRBD2	14	TRBV19	once	TGTGCCAGTAGTATTGGGGGGGGATCCAATGAGCAGTTCTTC	CASSIGGGSNEQFF
TRBJ2-1	NA	17	TRBV6-2/TRBV6-3	once	TGTGCCAGCAGTTACTCGGCGGCGGATGGCTCCTACAATGAGCAGTTCTTC	CASSYSAADGSYNEQFF
TRBJ2-2	NA	16	TRBV9	NA	TGTGCCAGCAGCGTAGACTTCGGGGGGCCGGCCGGGGAGCTGTTTTTT	CASSVDFGGPAGELFF
TRBJ2-2	NA	14	TRBV6-4	NA	TGTGCCAGCAGTTCCCAGGGGAGCACCGGGGAGCTGTTTTTT	CASSSQGSTGELFF
TRBJ2-1	TRBD1	20	TRBV9	NA	TGTGCCAGCAGCGCAATGGGCGGACAGGGTATTACGGGAGCAATCAATGAGCAGTTCTTC	CASSAMGGQGITGAINEQFF
TRBJ2-7	TRBD1	16	TRBV5-1	NA	TGCGCCAGCAGCTTTCTCCCTGACAGGGTGGGCTACGAGCAGTACTTC	CASSFLPDRVGYEQYF
TRBJ2-1	TRBD2	17	TRBV24-1	NA	TGTGCCACCAGTGAACACCAAGTCGGACTAGCGGGGGATGAGCAGTTCTTC	CATSEHQVGLAGDEQFF
TRBJ2-2	NA	13	TRBV19	NA	TGTGCCAGTAGTGTCGGGACACGAGGGGAGCTGTTTTTT	CASSVGTRGELFF
TRBJ1-3	NA	16	TRBV5-1	NA	TGCGCCAGCAGCATTGGTACTTGGAGCTCTGGAAACACCATATATTTT	CASSIGTWSSGNTIYF
TRBJ1-6	NA	11	TRBV4-2	few	TGTGCCAGCAGCCAAGCCGCACAGGCGAACTTT	CASSQAAQANF
TRBJ2-4	NA	13	TRBV7-2	NA	TGTGCCAGCAGCTCCGACAGGAAAAACATTCAGTACTTC	CASSSDRKNIQYF
TRBJ1-2	NA	13	TRBV6-5	NA	TGTGCCAGCAGTTACTCGACTGGGTATGGCTACACCTTC	CASSYSTGYGYTF
TRBJ2-1	NA	15	TRBV18	NA	TGTGCCAGCTCACCACCTTCAGGGCACTACAATGAGCAGTTCTTC	CASSPPSGHYNEQFF
TRBJ2-1	NA	14	TRBV18	NA	TGTGCCAGCTCACCAGAGAAAGTCTACAATGAGCAGTTCTTC	CASSPEKVYNEQFF
TRBJ1-5	NA	14	TRBV28	once	TGTGCCAGCAGTGCCCGCAGGGTCAATCAGCCCCAGCATTTT	CASSARRVNQPQHF
TRBJ1-1	NA	15	TRBV28	NA	TGTGCCAGCAGTTTAATGGGGCCTTCGAACACTGAAGCTTTCTTT	CASSLMGPSNTEAFF
TRBJ1-6	NA	15	TRBV18	NA	TGTGCCAGCTCACCACCTTCAGGGCTAGGATCACCCCTCCACTTT	CASSPPSGLGSPLHF
TRBJ1-1	NA	13	TRBV7-2	NA	TGTGCCAGCAGCGCCAACAGGGCCCCTGAAGCTTTCTTT	CASSANRAPEAFF
TRBJ2-7	TRBD2	14	TRBV18	NA	TGTGCCAGCGCCAAATCCGGGACTAGCTACGAGCAGTACTTC	CASAKSGTSYEQYF
TRBJ1-4	NA	14	TRBV7-2	NA	TGTGCCAGCAGCGTTCACCAGGGAAATGAAAAACTGTTTTTT	CASSVHQGNEKLFF
TRBJ2-2	TRBD1	13	TRBV5-1	NA	TGCGCCAGCAGGACAGGGGAAGCCGGGGAGCTGTTTTTT	CASRTGEAGELFF
TRBJ2-4	TRBD2	20	TRBV7-7	NA	TGTGCCAGCAGCTTAGTAAAACGGGAGGAACAGAAACTAGCCAAAAACATTCAGTACTTC	CASSLVKREEQKLAKNIQYF
TRBJ2-2	NA	15	TRBV9	NA	TGTGCCAGCAGCTTCTCGGGGGGCGCCACCGGGGAGCTGTTTTTT	CASSFSGGATGELFF
TRBJ1-5	NA	13	TRBV28	NA	TGTGCCAGCAGGGGGGCCTCAAATCAGCCCCAGCATTTT	CASRGASNQPQHF
TRBJ1-1	TRBD1	17	TRBV3-1/TRBV3-2	NA	TGTGCCAGCAGCCAGGACCGGGACAGGGCTCGGAACACTGAAGCTTTCTTT	CASSQDRDRARNTEAFF